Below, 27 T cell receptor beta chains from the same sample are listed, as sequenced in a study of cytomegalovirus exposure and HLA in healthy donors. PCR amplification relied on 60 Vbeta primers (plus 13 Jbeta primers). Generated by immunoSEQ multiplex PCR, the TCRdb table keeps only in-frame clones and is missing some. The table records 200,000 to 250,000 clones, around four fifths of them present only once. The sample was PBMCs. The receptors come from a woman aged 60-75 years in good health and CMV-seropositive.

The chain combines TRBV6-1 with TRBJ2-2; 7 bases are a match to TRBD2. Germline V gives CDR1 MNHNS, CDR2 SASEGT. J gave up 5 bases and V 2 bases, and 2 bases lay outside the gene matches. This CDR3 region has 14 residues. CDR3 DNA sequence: TGTGCCAGCAGTGAAAGGGGACTAACCGGGGAGCTGTTTTTT. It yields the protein CASSERGLTGELFF.

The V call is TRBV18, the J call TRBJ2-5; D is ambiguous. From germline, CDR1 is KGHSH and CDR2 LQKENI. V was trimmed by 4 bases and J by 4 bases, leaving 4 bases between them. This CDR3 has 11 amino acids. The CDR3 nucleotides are TGTGCCAGCTCACGAGGAGAGACCCAGTACTTC. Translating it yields CASSRGETQYF.

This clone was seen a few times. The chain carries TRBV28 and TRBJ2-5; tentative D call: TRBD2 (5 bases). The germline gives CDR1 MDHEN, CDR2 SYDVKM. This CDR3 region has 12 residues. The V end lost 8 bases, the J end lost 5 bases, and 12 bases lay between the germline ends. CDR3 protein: CASGESGETQYF. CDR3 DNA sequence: TGTGCCAGCGGGGAGAGTGGGGAGACCCAGTACTTC.

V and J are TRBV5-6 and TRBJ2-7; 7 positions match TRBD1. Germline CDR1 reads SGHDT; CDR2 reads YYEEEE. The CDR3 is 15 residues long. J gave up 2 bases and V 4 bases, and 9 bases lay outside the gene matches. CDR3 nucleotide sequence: TGTGCCAGCAGCGCCTCGGACAGGTCTACCTACGAGCAGTACTTC. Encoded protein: CASSASDRSTYEQYF.

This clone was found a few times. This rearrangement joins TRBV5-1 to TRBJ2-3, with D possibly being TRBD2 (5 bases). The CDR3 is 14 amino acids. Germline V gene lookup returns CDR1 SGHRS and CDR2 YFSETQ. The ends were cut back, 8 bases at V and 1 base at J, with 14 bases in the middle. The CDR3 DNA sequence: TGCGCCAGTTATTTTGGGCGGGGCACAGATACGCAGTATTTT. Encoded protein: CASYFGRGTDTQYF.

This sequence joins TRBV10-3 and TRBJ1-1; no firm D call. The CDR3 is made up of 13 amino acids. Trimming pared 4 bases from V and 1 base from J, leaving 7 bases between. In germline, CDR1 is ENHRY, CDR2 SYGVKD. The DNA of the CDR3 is TGTGCCATCAGTGGGAGGGCGAACACTGAAGCTTTCTTT. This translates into CAISGRANTEAFF.

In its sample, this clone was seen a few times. CDR3 coding DNA: TGTGCCAGCAGCCGGGGAGGGCCAGATACGCAGTATTTT. It is translated as CASSRGGPDTQYF. V usage is TRBV2 and J usage is TRBJ2-3; 7 positions agree with TRBD2. V was pared by 6 bases and J by 4 bases, with 4 bases of the junction left unmatched. The germline V gene has CDR1 SNHLY and CDR2 FYNNEI. The CDR3 length is 13 residues. Based on the CDR3 plus reference TRBV2 and TRBJ2-3, the full variable domain is EPEVTQTPSHQVTQMGQEVILRCVPISNHLYFYWYRQILGQKVEFLVSFYNNEISEKSEIFDDQFSVERPDGSNFTLKIRSTKLEDSAMYFCASSRGGPDTQYFGPGTRLTVL.

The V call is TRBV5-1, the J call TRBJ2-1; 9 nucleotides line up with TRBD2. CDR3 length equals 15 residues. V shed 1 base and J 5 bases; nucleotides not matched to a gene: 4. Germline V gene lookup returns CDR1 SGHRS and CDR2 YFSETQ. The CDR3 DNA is TGCGCCAGCAGCTTGCCTAGCGGGGCGAACAATGAGCAGTTCTTC. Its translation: CASSLPSGANNEQFF.

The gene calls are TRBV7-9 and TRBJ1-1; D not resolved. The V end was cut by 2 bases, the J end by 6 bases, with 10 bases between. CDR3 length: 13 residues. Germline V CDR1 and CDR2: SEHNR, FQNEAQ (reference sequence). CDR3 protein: CASSLSGSAEAFF. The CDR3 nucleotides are TGTGCCAGCAGCTTATCCGGGTCAGCTGAAGCTTTCTTT.

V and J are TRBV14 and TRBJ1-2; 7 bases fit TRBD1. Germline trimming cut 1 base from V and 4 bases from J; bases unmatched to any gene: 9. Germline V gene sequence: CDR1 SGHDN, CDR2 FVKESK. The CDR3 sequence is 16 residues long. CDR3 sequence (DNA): TGTGCCAGCAGCCAAGGAGGAAGGGGGCAGAGCTATGGCTACACCTTC. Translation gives CASSQGGRGQSYGYTF. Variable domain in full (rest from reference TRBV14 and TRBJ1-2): EAGVTQFPSHSVIEKGQTVTLRCDPISGHDNLYWYRRVMGKEIKFLLHFVKESKQDESGMPNNRFLAERTGGTYSTLKVQPAELEDSGVYFCASSQGGRGQSYGYTFGSGTRLTVV.

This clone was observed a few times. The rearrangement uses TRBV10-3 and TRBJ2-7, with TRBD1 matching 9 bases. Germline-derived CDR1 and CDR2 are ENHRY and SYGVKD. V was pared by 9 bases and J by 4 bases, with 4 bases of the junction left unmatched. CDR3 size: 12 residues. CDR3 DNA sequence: TGTGCCATTCGACAGGGGGTATACGAGCAGTACTTC. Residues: CAIRQGVYEQYF.

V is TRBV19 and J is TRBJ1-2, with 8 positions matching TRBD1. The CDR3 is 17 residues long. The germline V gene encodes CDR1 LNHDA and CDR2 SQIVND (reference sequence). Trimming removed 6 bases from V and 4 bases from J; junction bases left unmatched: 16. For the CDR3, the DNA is TGTGCCAGTAGCCCGACAGGGGCAGTGGGGGGAGTCTATGGCTACACCTTC. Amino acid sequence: CASSPTGAVGGVYGYTF.

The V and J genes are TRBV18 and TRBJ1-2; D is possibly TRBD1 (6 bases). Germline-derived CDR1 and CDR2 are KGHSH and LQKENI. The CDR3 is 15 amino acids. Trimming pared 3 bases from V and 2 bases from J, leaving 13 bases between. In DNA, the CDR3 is TGTGCCAGCTCACCTTCCCGGCAGGGGAACTATGGCTACACCTTC. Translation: CASSPSRQGNYGYTF.

The CDR3 bases are TGTGCCAGCAGCTTAGTGGGGCAGGGATACTCTGGGGCCAACGTCCTGACTTTC. Its protein is CASSLVGQGYSGANVLTF. This chain uses TRBV7-8 with TRBJ2-6, with TRBD1 as a possible D gene (5 bases). CDR1 is SGHVS and CDR2 is FQNEAQ in the germline V gene. This CDR3 region has 18 residues. Trimming removed 1 base from V and 0 bases from J, with 13 bases in between.

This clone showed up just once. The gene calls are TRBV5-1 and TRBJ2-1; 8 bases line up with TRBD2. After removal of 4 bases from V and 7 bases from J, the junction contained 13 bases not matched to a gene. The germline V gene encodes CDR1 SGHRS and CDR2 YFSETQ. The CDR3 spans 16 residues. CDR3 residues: CASSPDGSGSGNEQFF. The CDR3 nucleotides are TGCGCCAGCAGCCCCGACGGAAGCGGGAGTGGAAATGAGCAGTTCTTC.

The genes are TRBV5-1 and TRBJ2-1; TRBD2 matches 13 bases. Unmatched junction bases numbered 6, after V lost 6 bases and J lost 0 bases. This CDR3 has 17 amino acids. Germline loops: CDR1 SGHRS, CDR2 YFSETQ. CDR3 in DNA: TGCGCCAGCATTCCCGGGACTAGCGGGACCTCCTACAATGAGCAGTTCTTC. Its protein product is CASIPGTSGTSYNEQFF. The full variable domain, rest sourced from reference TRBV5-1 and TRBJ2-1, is KAGVTQTPRYLIKTRGQQVTLSCSPISGHRSVSWYQQTPGQGLQFLFEYFSETQRNKGNFPGRFSGRQFSNSRSEMNVSTLELGDSALYLCASIPGTSGTSYNEQFFGPGTRLTVL.

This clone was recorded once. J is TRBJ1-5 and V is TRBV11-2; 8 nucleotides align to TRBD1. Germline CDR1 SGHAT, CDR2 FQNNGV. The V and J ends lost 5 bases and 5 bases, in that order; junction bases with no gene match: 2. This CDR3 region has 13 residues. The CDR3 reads CASSTQGDQPQHF. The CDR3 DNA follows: TGTGCCAGCAGCACACAGGGGGATCAGCCCCAGCATTTT.

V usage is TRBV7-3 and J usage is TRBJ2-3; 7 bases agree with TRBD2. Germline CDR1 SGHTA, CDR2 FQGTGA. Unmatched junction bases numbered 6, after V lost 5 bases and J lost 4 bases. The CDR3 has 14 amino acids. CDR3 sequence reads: CASSRGDRADTQYF. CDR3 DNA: TGTGCCAGCAGCCGGGGGGATCGTGCAGATACGCAGTATTTT.

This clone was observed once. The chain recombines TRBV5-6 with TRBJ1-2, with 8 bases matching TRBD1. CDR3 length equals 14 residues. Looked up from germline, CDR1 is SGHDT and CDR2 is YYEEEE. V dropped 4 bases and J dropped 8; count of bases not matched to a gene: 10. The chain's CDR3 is CASSIPTGVPGYTF. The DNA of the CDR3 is TGTGCCAGCAGCATACCGACAGGGGTGCCCGGCTACACCTTC.

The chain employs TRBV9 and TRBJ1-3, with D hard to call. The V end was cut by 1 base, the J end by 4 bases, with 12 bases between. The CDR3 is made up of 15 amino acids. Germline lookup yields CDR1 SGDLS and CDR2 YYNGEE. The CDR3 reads CASSVTQESGNTIYF. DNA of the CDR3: TGTGCCAGCAGCGTAACTCAGGAATCAGGAAACACCATATATTTT.

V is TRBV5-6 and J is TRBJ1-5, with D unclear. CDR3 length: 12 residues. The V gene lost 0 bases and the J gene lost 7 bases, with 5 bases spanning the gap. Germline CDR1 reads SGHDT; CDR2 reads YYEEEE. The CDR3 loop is CASSLARQPQHF. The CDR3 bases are TGTGCCAGCAGCTTGGCCAGGCAGCCCCAGCATTTT.

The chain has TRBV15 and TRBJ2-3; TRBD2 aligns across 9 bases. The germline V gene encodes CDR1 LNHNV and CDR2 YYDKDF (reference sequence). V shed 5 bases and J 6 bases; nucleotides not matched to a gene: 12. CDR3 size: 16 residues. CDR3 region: CATSRRGTSNPDTQYF. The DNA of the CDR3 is TGTGCCACCAGCCGCCGTGGGACTAGCAACCCCGATACGCAGTATTTT.

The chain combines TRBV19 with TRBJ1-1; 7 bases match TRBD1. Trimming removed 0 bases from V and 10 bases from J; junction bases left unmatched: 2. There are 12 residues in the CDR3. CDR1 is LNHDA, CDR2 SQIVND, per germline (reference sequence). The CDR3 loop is CASSIEQGRAFF. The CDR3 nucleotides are TGTGCCAGTAGTATAGAACAGGGGAGAGCTTTCTTT.

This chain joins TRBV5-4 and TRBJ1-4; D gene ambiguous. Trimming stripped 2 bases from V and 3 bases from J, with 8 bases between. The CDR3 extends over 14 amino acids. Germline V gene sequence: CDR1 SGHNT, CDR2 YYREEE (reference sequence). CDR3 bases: TGTGCCAGCAGCTTTGCCAGTTCTAATGAAAAACTGTTTTTT. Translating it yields CASSFASSNEKLFF.

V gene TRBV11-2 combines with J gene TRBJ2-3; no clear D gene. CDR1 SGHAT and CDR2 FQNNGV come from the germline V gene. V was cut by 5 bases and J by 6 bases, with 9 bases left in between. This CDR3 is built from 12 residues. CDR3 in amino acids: CASSLNWDTQYF. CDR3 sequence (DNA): TGTGCCAGCAGCCTAAATTGGGATACGCAGTATTTT.

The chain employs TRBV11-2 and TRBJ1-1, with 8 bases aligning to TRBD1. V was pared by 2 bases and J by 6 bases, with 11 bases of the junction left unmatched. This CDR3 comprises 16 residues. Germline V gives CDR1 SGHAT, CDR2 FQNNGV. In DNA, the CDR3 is TGTGCCAGCAGCTTAAAGACAGGGGCCCATCGGGCTGAAGCTTTCTTT. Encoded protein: CASSLKTGAHRAEAFF. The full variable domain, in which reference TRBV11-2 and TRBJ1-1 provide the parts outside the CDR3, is EAGVAQSPRYKIIEKRQSVAFWCNPISGHATLYWYQQILGQGPKLLIQFQNNGVVDDSQLPKDRFSAERLKGVDSTLKIQPAKLEDSAVYLCASSLKTGAHRAEAFFGQGTRLTVV.

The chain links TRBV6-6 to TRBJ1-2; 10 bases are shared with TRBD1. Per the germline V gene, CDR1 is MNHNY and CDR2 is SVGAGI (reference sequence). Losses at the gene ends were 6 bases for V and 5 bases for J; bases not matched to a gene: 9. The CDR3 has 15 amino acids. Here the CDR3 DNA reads TGTGCCAGCAGCGCGGAGGGGACAGGGGATTATGGCTACACCTTC. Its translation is CASSAEGTGDYGYTF.